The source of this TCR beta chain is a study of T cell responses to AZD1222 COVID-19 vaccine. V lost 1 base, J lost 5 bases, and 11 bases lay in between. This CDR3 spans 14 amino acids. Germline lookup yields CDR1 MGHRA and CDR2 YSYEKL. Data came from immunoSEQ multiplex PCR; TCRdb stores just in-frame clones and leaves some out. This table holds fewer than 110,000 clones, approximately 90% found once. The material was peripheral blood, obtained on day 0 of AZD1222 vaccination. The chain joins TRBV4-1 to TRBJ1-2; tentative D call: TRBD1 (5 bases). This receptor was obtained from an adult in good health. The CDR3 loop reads CASSQVGGWYGYTF. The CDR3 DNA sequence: TGCGCCAGCAGCCAAGTCGGGGGATGGTATGGCTACACCTTC.